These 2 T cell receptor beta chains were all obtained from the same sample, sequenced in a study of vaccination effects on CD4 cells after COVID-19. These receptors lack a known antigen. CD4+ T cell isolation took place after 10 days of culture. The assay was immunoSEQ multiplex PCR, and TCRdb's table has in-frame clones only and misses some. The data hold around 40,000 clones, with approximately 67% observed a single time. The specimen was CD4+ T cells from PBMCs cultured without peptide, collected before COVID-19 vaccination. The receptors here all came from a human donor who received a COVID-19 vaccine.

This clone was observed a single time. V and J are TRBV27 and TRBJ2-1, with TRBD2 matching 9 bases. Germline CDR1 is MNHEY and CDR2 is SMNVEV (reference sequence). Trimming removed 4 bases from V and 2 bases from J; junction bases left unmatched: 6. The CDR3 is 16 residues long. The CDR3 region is CASSSPSGTAYNEQFF. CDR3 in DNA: TGTGCCAGCAGTTCCCCTAGCGGGACTGCCTACAATGAGCAGTTCTTC.

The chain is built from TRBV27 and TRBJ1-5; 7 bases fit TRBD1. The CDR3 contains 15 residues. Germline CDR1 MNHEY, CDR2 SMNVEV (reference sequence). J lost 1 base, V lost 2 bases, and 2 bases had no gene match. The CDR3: CASSLRGLSNQPQHF. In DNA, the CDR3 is TGTGCCAGCAGTTTAAGGGGGCTCAGCAATCAGCCCCAGCATTTT.